This TCR beta chain was retrieved from a study of cytomegalovirus exposure and HLA in healthy donors. Remarks on this clone: Its antigen remains unidentified.

Study results and limitations: Roughly uniform sequencing depth across donors was assumed, possibly incorrectly. Later analysis identified a missense DCLRE1C variant that was linked to TCR beta V- and J-gene trimming. HLA allele associations emerged for about 18,000 TCR beta sequences in a later analysis, at 0.05 false discovery rate. It was shown in a later analysis that HLA-associated TCR beta chains were more clonally expanded than other, equally common chains.

After removal of 4 bases from V and 5 bases from J, the junction contained 13 bases not matched to a gene. Germline CDR1 is SGHVS and CDR2 is FQNEAQ. This CDR3 is 18 amino acids long. Use of 60 Vbeta and 13 Jbeta primers characterized the PCR. Generated by immunoSEQ multiplex PCR, the TCRdb table keeps only in-frame clones and is missing some. The sample has 160,000 or so clones, roughly 80% seen once; the top ten hold around 2.2%. The chain has TRBV7-8 and TRBJ2-5, with 13 bases matching TRBD2. This TCR came from a man aged 50-60 years in good health and CMV-seropositive. Material for sequencing was PBMCs. DNA of the CDR3: TGTGCCAGCAGCTCCCGCCCCGGACTAGCGGGGGATGAGGAGACCCAGTACTTC. The encoded protein is CASSSRPGLAGDEETQYF.